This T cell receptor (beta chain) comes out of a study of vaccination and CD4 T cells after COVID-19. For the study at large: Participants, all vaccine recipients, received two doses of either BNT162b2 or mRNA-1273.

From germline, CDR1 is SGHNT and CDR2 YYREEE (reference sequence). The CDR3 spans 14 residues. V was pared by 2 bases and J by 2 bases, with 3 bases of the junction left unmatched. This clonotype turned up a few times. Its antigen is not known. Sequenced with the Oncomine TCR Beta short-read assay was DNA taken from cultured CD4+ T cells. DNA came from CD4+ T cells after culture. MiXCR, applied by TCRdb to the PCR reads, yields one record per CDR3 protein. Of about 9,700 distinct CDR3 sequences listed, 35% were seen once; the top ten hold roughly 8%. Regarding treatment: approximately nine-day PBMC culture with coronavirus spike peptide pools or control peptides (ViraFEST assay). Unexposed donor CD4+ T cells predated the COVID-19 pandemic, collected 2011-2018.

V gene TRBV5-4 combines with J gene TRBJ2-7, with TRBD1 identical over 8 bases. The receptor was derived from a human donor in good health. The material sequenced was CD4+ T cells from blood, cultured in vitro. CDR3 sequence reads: CASSLEQGAYEQYF. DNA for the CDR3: TGTGCCAGCAGCTTAGAACAGGGGGCCTACGAGCAGTACTTC.